This record concerns one TCR beta chain sequence. Its target is not known. Measured with immunoSEQ multiplex PCR; TCRdb has only the in-frame clones, and not every one. The top ten clones hold under 25% of a sample with a few thousand clones, less than 30% of them seen once. The V gene's germline CDR1 is SGHNT and CDR2 YENEEA. V gave up 6 bases and J gave up 6 bases; unmatched junction bases: 5. The CDR3 consists of 14 residues. This entry comes from a study of T cells in localized non-small cell lung cancer. Study observations and caveats: Investigators sequenced only a single tumor region, leaving heterogeneity possible. An association was observed between higher blood T cell density and longer overall survival. In adjacent lung, a median about 52 of the top 100 tumor clones were found.

The sequencing here drew on lung tumor tissue, taken before any cancer treatment. This rearrangement joins TRBV11-3 to TRBJ1-5; 10 bases agree with TRBD1. This sequence originates from a woman between 35 and 75 years old with stage I squamous cell lung carcinoma. CDR3 sequence (DNA): TGTGCCAGCAGTTTGACAGGGGGCAGTCAGCCCCAGCATTTT. It yields the protein CASSLTGGSQPQHF.